This TCR beta chain was found in a study of blood T cell repertoires in COVID-19. Study information: There were acute and convalescent COVID-19 samples, and they came from the United States, Italy and Spain. Nucleic acid was either cDNA or gDNA, and it came from T cells, B-cell-depleted T cells, or PBMCs.

This CDR3 spans 16 amino acids. Unmatched junction bases numbered 12, after V lost 6 bases and J lost 6 bases. The germline CDR1 and CDR2 sequences are MDHEN and SYDVKM. TCRdb keeps only in-frame clones here, not all; method: immunoSEQ multiplex PCR. The sample comprises about 98,000 clones, approximately 84% of which are singletons, and roughly 10% rests with the top ten. This clone showed up just a few times. The TCR sequence derives from a woman of 80 years or more with acute or convalescent COVID-19. The genes are TRBV28 and TRBJ2-2; 8 bases map to TRBD1. Specimen: peripheral blood. The CDR3: CASSLPGTGTAGELFF. In nucleotides, the CDR3 is TGTGCCAGCAGCTTACCCGGGACAGGTACGGCCGGGGAGCTGTTTTTT. The variable domain in full, completed from reference TRBV28 and TRBJ2-2, reads DVKVTQSSRYLVKRTGEKVFLECVQDMDHENMFWYRQDPGLGLRLIYFSYDVKMKEKGDIPEGYSVSREKKERFSLILESASTNQTSMYLCASSLPGTGTAGELFFGEGSRLTVL.